These 26 T cell receptor beta chains were all obtained from the same sample, sequenced in a study of cytomegalovirus exposure and HLA in healthy donors. PCR primers comprised 60 Vbeta and 13 Jbeta primers. Libraries were prepared by immunoSEQ multiplex PCR; TCRdb keeps only in-frame clonotypes and omits some of them. Of under 85,000 clones listed, about 73% are singletons. What was sequenced was PBMCs. The receptors were sampled from a woman in her 30s in good health and CMV-seronegative.

The chain's CDR3 is CASSYGQGGGSPLHF. DNA for the CDR3: TGTGCCAGCAGTTACGGACAGGGGGGAGGTTCACCCCTCCACTTT. This chain links TRBV6-5 with TRBJ1-6; 10 positions match TRBD1. CDR1 is MNHEY and CDR2 is SVGAGI in the germline V gene. There are 15 residues in the CDR3. Trimming at V came to 2 bases and at J to 9 bases, leaving 4 bases not matched to a gene.

This chain uses TRBV4-3 with TRBJ2-7, with 7 bases that match TRBD2. The V and J ends lost 0 bases and 2 bases, in that order; junction bases with no gene match: 4. Per germline, CDR1 LGHNA and CDR2 YSLEER. This CDR3 comprises 15 residues. The CDR3, as DNA: TGCGCCAGCAGCCAAGATACTAGCGTGACCTACGAGCAGTACTTC. Translating it yields CASSQDTSVTYEQYF.

This clone showed up just once. The chain combines TRBV5-6 with TRBJ1-2, with D maybe TRBD1 (6 bases). Germline V CDR1 and CDR2: SGHDT, YYEEEE. V lost 7 bases and J lost 5, with 18 bases in between. This CDR3 has 14 residues. The CDR3 spells CASPGGRGEYGYTF. In DNA form, the CDR3 reads TGTGCCAGCCCGGGCGGCAGGGGAGAGTATGGCTACACCTTC.

J is TRBJ2-2 and V is TRBV27; perhaps TRBD2 as D (6 bases). The germline CDR1 and CDR2 sequences are MNHEY and SMNVEV (reference sequence). V was trimmed by 5 bases and J by 0 bases, leaving 22 bases between them. This CDR3 is 19 amino acids long. The CDR3 loop is CASSHFRGTYDTNTGELFF. CDR3 sequence (DNA): TGTGCCAGCAGTCACTTCCGGGGGACTTATGATACGAACACCGGGGAGCTGTTTTTT.

With regard to this clone: The same CDR3 also results from other DNA sequences found in this sample. The rearrangement links TRBV5-1 to TRBJ2-3; possible D gene TRBD1, 7 bases. The length of the CDR3 is 13 residues. CDR1 is SGHRS and CDR2 is YFSETQ in the germline V gene. V was pared by 7 bases and J by 2 bases, with 11 bases between. This CDR3 reads CASGGTVTDTQYF. CDR3 sequence (DNA): TGCGCCAGCGGAGGGACAGTCACAGATACGCAGTATTTT.

The J gene is TRBJ2-2, the V gene TRBV5-1, with TRBD2 as a possible D gene (5 bases). There are 15 residues in the CDR3. Germline CDR1 reads SGHRS; CDR2 reads YFSETQ. The V and J ends lost 0 bases and 4 bases respectively, with 10 bases between them. DNA for the CDR3: TGCGCCAGCAGCTTGGTGGCTGGGAGCACCGGGGAGCTGTTTTTT. It codes for CASSLVAGSTGELFF.

In its sample, this clone was seen a few times. V gene TRBV6-1 combines with J gene TRBJ1-2, with 8 nucleotides matching TRBD1. Per germline, CDR1 MNHNS and CDR2 SASEGT. The CDR3 totals 14 residues. V lost 8 bases to trimming and J lost 4 bases; unmatched junction nucleotides: 9. In nucleotides, the CDR3 is TGTGCCAGCCTAAAACAGGGGACAGGCTATGGCTACACCTTC. The encoded protein is CASLKQGTGYGYTF.

The chain recombines TRBV6-1 with TRBJ2-1, with 7 bases aligning to TRBD2. The CDR3 has 15 amino acids. The V gene's germline CDR1 is MNHNS and CDR2 SASEGT. With 4 bases clipped from V and 0 bases from J, the junction kept 3 bases outside the gene matches. CDR3 nucleotides: TGTGCCAGCAGTGTATCTAGCGGCTCCTACAATGAGCAGTTCTTC. As protein: CASSVSSGSYNEQFF.

The chain is built from TRBV19 and TRBJ1-4; no reliable D call. V lost 11 bases to trimming and J lost 6 bases, with 7 bases between them. The V gene's germline CDR1 is LNHDA and CDR2 SQIVND (reference sequence). The CDR3 is 10 amino acids. The CDR3: CALGDEKLFF. The CDR3 nucleotides read TGTGCCCTAGGAGATGAAAAACTGTTTTTT.

This clone was observed a handful of times. The junction departs from the called germline gene at one end, perhaps through a read error. J is TRBJ2-5 and V is TRBV7-7, with 11 positions matching TRBD2. The CDR3 has 16 residues. Per germline, CDR1 SSHAT and CDR2 FNYEAQ (reference sequence). The CDR3 here is CASSLVAGGPPETQYF. DNA for the CDR3: TGTGCTAGCAGCTTAGTAGCGGGGGGGCCTCCAGAGACCCAGTACTTC.

The chain uses TRBV19 and TRBJ1-5; 7 nucleotides agree with TRBD1. V shed 6 bases, J shed 7 bases, and the junction held 12 bases outside the gene matches. Germline loops: CDR1 LNHDA, CDR2 SQIVND (reference sequence). This CDR3 contains 15 residues. The CDR3 reads CASRTIGTVQQPQHF. CDR3 DNA: TGTGCCAGTAGAACTATCGGGACAGTACAACAGCCCCAGCATTTT.

J is TRBJ2-3 and V is TRBV7-2; possible D gene TRBD2, 5 bases. The CDR3 extends over 13 amino acids. V dropped 2 bases and J dropped 4 bases, with 7 bases sitting between them. Germline V gene lookup returns CDR1 SGHTA and CDR2 FQGNSA. The chain's CDR3 is CASSLPGSDTQYF. The CDR3 DNA is TGTGCCAGCAGCTTACCGGGGTCAGATACGCAGTATTTT.

V usage is TRBV4-3 and J usage is TRBJ1-6; the match to TRBD1 covers 7 bases. CDR3 length equals 17 residues. The germline V gene has CDR1 LGHNA and CDR2 YSLEER. V lost 4 bases and J lost 5; bases outside the gene matches: 11. CDR3 region: CASSPGLRQGNNSPLHF. In nucleotides, the CDR3 is TGCGCCAGCAGCCCCGGGTTAAGACAGGGAAATAATTCACCCCTCCACTTT.

The rearrangement links TRBV5-1 to TRBJ2-7; possible D gene TRBD1, 6 bases. Trimming removed 0 bases from V and 0 bases from J, with 13 bases in between. CDR1 and CDR2 from the germline V gene are SGHRS and YFSETQ. The CDR3 has 16 residues. CDR3 nucleotide sequence: TGCGCCAGCAGCTTGGGGGGGCAGATCAGCTCCTACGAGCAGTACTTC. Protein product: CASSLGGQISSYEQYF.

This sequence joins TRBV19 and TRBJ1-5, with TRBD1 matching over 9 bases. The CDR3 has 16 amino acids. CDR1 is LNHDA and CDR2 is SQIVND in the germline V gene (reference sequence). Losses at the gene ends were 2 bases for V and 7 bases for J; bases not matched to a gene: 9. The CDR3 DNA reads as TGTGCCAGTAGTATATGGAGGGACAGGGTCAACCAGCCCCAGCATTTT. Amino acids: CASSIWRDRVNQPQHF.

This clone was detected only a few times. CDR3 in amino acids: CAWSVGRGSYEQYF. The CDR3, as DNA: TGTGCCTGGAGTGTAGGCAGGGGGTCCTACGAGCAGTACTTC. V gene TRBV30 combines with J gene TRBJ2-7, with 7 bases fitting TRBD1. Looked up from germline, CDR1 is GTSNPN and CDR2 is SVGIG (reference sequence). Trimming at V came to 0 bases and at J to 1 base, leaving 3 bases not matched to a gene. The CDR3 has 14 amino acids. The variable domain in full, completed from reference TRBV30 and TRBJ2-7, reads SQTIHQWPATLVQPVGSPLSLECTVEGTSNPNLYWYRQAAGRGLQLLFYSVGIGQISSEVPQNLSASRPQDRQFILSSKKLLLSDSGFYLCAWSVGRGSYEQYFGPGTRLTVT.

The gene calls are TRBV28 and TRBJ1-5; TRBD1 agrees at 10 bases. The germline CDR1 and CDR2 sequences are MDHEN and SYDVKM. The ends lost 6 bases at V and 7 bases at J; junction bases unmatched: 12. CDR3 length: 16 residues. In DNA, the CDR3 is TGTGCCAGCAGAATTGGGGGGACAGGGGCAAGGCAGCCCCAGCATTTT. Protein sequence: CASRIGGTGARQPQHF.

V gene TRBV7-6 combines with J gene TRBJ2-3; 12 nucleotides agree with TRBD2. CDR1 SGHVS and CDR2 FNYEAQ come from the germline V gene. The CDR3 totals 16 residues. V shed 5 bases, J shed 5 bases, and the junction held 8 bases outside the gene matches. The DNA of the CDR3 is TGTGCCAGCAGCCCACGGACTAGCGGGGCGGGAGATACGCAGTATTTT. Its protein product is CASSPRTSGAGDTQYF.

V and J are TRBV28 and TRBJ2-7; TRBD1 agrees at 9 bases. J lost 5 bases, V lost 7 bases, and 9 bases had no gene match. The CDR3 is 14 amino acids. CDR1 MDHEN and CDR2 SYDVKM come from the germline V gene. The DNA of the CDR3 is TGTGCCAGCACTTCGCCGGGACAGGGAAACGAGCAGTACTTC. It is translated as CASTSPGQGNEQYF.

A remark on this clone: At one of its ends the junction is not consistent with the germline gene, which may arise from a read error. V gene TRBV28 combines with J gene TRBJ1-4; 7 bases line up with TRBD1. The CDR3 runs to 11 residues. In germline, CDR1 is MDHEN, CDR2 SYDVKM. Here the CDR3 DNA reads TGTGCCAGCAGATCCGACAGGGACATAGTTTTT. Protein sequence: CASRSDRDIVF. The variable domain in full, with the rest retrieved from reference TRBV28 and TRBJ1-4, is DVKVTQSSRYLVKRTGEKVFLECVQDMDHENMFWYRQDPGLGLRLIYFSYDVKMKEKGDIPEGYSVSREKKERFSLILESASTNQTSMYLCASRSDRDIVFGSGTQLSVL.

This rearrangement joins TRBV2 to TRBJ1-4, with D possibly being TRBD1 (5 bases). CDR1 is SNHLY and CDR2 is FYNNEI in the germline V gene. This CDR3 region has 16 residues. The V end was cut by 4 bases, the J end by 6 bases, with 18 bases between. The CDR3 sequence: CASSVSVPGGYEKLFF. The CDR3 nucleotides read TGTGCCAGCAGTGTAAGCGTCCCGGGGGGATATGAAAAACTGTTTTTT.

This chain links TRBV5-8 with TRBJ1-2; 10 positions agree with TRBD1. CDR1 SGHTS and CDR2 YDEGEE come from the germline V gene. Trimming at V came to 4 bases and at J to 4 bases, leaving 7 bases not matched to a gene. This CDR3 spans 15 amino acids. CDR3 loop: CASSRPGQGSYGYTF. In nucleotides, the CDR3 is TGTGCCAGCAGCCGACCGGGACAGGGGAGCTATGGCTACACCTTC.

V and J are TRBV30 and TRBJ1-6, with 10 bases fitting TRBD1. CDR3 size: 13 residues. The V gene's germline CDR1 is GTSNPN and CDR2 SVGIG (reference sequence). J gave up 8 bases and V 5 bases, and 3 bases lay outside the gene matches. The CDR3 region has the DNA TGTGCCTGGCGGACAGGGGGTGATTCACCCCTCCACTTT. This sequence encodes CAWRTGGDSPLHF.

This clone was counted a few times. The V gene is TRBV19, the J gene TRBJ2-2, with D maybe TRBD1 (6 bases). Germline assignment: CDR1 LNHDA and CDR2 SQIVND (reference sequence). Trimming removed 3 bases at V and 0 bases at J, with 20 bases between. The CDR3 runs to 19 residues. The CDR3 DNA is TGTGCCAGTAGTATGGGTTGGGACATCTCCCGGGCGAACACCGGGGAGCTGTTTTTT. Protein product: CASSMGWDISRANTGELFF. The whole variable domain, remainder taken from reference TRBV19 and TRBJ2-2, is DGGITQSPKYLFRKEGQNVTLSCEQNLNHDAMYWYRQDPGQGLRLIYYSQIVNDFQKGDIAEGYSVSREKKESFPLTVTSAQKNPTAFYLCASSMGWDISRANTGELFFGEGSRLTVL.

The V gene is TRBV14, the J gene TRBJ1-1, with no clear D. V gave up 3 bases and J gave up 0 bases, with 5 bases separating them. The CDR3 sequence is 13 residues long. The germline V gene has CDR1 SGHDN and CDR2 FVKESK. DNA for the CDR3: TGTGCCAGCAGCCACGACTTGAACACTGAAGCTTTCTTT. Amino acid sequence: CASSHDLNTEAFF. The variable domain in full, completed from reference TRBV14 and TRBJ1-1, reads EAGVTQFPSHSVIEKGQTVTLRCDPISGHDNLYWYRRVMGKEIKFLLHFVKESKQDESGMPNNRFLAERTGGTYSTLKVQPAELEDSGVYFCASSHDLNTEAFFGQGTRLTVV.

This chain connects TRBV2 to TRBJ2-3; TRBD1 might be the D (6 bases). The CDR3 has 15 residues. The V gene's germline CDR1 is SNHLY and CDR2 FYNNEI. Trimming took off 5 bases at V and 4 bases at J, with 16 bases between the two ends. CDR3 amino acids: CASSQQGLGADTQYF. The CDR3 DNA reads TGTGCCAGCAGTCAACAGGGCTTGGGTGCAGATACGCAGTATTTT.